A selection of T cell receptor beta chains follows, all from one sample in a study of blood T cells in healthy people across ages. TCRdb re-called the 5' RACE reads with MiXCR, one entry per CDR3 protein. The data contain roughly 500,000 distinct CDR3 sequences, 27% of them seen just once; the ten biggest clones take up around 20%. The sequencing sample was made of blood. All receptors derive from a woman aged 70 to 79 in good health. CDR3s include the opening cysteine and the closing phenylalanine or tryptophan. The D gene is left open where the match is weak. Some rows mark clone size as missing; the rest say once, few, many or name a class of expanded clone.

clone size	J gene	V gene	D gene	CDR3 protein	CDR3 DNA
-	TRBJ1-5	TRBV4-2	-	CASSQDLGAGQPQHF	TGTGCCAGCAGCCAAGATCTGGGGGCCGGGCAGCCCCAGCATTTT
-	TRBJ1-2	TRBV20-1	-	CSARDRLSYGYTF	TGCAGTGCTAGAGATCGGCTTTCCTATGGCTACACCTTC
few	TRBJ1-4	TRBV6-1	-	CASSSQGRGANEKLFF	TGTGCCAGCAGCTCCCAGGGGAGAGGGGCTAATGAAAAACTGTTTTTT
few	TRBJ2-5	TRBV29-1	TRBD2	CSVGKAGGTQETQYF	TGCAGCGTTGGAAAAGCGGGGGGGACCCAAGAGACCCAGTACTTC
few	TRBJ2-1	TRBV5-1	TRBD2	CASSLIAGAGSEQFF	TGCGCCAGCAGCTTAATAGCGGGGGCTGGTAGTGAGCAGTTCTTC
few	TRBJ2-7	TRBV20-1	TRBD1	CSARDRVGFDEQYF	TGCAGTGCTAGGGACAGGGTTGGTTTCGACGAGCAGTACTTC
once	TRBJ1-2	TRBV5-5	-	CASTDKQGIAYGYTF	TGTGCCAGCACCGACAAACAGGGAATTGCCTATGGCTACACCTTC
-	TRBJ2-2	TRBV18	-	CASSPPSRSNTGELFF	TGTGCCAGCTCACCACCGTCCAGATCGAACACCGGGGAGCTGTTTTTT
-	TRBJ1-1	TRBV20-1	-	CSAPLLGPHTEAFF	TGCAGTGCTCCCCTGCTGGGACCACACACTGAAGCTTTCTTT
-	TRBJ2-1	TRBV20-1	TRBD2	CSALSLPGLAGGEQFF	TGCAGTGCCCTTAGTTTGCCGGGACTAGCGGGGGGTGAGCAGTTCTTC
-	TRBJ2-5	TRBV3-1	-	CASSQDRIGTQYF	TGTGCCAGCAGCCAAGATCGAATCGGGACCCAGTACTTC
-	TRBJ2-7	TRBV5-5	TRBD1	CASSYRGQGVDEQYF	TGTGCCAGCAGTTACCGAGGACAGGGGGTTGACGAGCAGTACTTC
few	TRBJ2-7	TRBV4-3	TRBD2	CASSQTGTSGSYEQYF	TGCGCCAGCAGCCAGACCGGGACTAGCGGTTCATACGAGCAGTACTTC
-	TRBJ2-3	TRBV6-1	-	CASSERRGTTDTQYF	TGTGCCAGCAGTGAGCGGCGGGGTACCACAGATACGCAGTATTTT
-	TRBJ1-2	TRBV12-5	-	CASGFDSYGYTF	TGTGCTAGTGGTTTCGACAGTTATGGCTACACCTTC
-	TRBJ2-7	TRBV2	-	CASSEVGAGYHEQYF	TGTGCCAGCAGTGAAGTCGGAGCAGGATACCACGAGCAGTACTTC
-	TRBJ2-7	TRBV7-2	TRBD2	CASSLTASGDYEQYF	TGTGCCAGCAGCTTAACGGCTAGCGGAGACTACGAGCAGTACTTC
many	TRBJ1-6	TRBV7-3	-	CASSLRQGYNSPLHF	TGTGCCAGCAGCTTAAGACAAGGCTATAATTCACCCCTCCACTTT
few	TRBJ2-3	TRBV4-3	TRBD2	CASSQVLTSGGSDTQYF	TGCGCCAGCAGCCAAGTACTCACTAGCGGGGGATCGGATACGCAGTATTTT
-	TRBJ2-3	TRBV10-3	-	CAISESLMGGADTQYF	TGTGCCATCAGTGAGTCACTGATGGGGGGCGCAGATACGCAGTATTTT
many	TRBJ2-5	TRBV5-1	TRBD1	CASSLAGQGQETQYF	TGCGCCAGCAGCTTGGCGGGACAGGGCCAAGAGACCCAGTACTTC
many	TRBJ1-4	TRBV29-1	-	CSVESQGGEKLFF	TGCAGCGTTGAATCGCAGGGAGGGGAAAAACTGTTTTTT
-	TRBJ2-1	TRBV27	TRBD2	CASRLGLAGTNEQFF	TGTGCCAGCAGGCTGGGACTAGCGGGGACTAATGAGCAGTTCTTC
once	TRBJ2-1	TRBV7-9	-	CASSFQPGEQFF	TGTGCCAGCAGCTTCCAGCCTGGTGAGCAGTTCTTC
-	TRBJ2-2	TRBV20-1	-	CSASKGSGELFF	TGCAGTGCTAGCAAGGGAAGCGGGGAGCTGTTTTTT
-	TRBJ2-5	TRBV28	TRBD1	CASSSGQDQETQYF	TGTGCCAGCAGTTCCGGACAGGACCAAGAGACCCAGTACTTC
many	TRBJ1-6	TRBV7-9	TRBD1	CASSLRQGGSPLHF	TGTGCCAGCAGCCTTCGGCAGGGGGGATCACCCCTCCACTTT
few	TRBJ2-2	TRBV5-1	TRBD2	CASSALAGASNTGELFF	TGCGCCAGCAGCGCCTTAGCGGGGGCCTCGAACACCGGGGAGCTGTTTTTT
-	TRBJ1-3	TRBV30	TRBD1	CARARNDRASGNTIYF	TGTGCCCGGGCACGAAACGACAGGGCCTCTGGAAACACCATATATTTT
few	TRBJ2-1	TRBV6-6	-	CASSLQVGYNEQFF	TGTGCCAGCAGTTTACAGGTTGGCTACAATGAGCAGTTCTTC
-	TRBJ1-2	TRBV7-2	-	CASSVRGRGYTF	TGTGCCAGCAGCGTCAGGGGTAGGGGCTACACCTTC
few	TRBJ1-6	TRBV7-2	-	CASSDNSPLHF	TGTGCCAGCAGCGATAATTCACCCCTCCACTTT
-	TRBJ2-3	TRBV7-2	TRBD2	CASSPSLAEDTQYF	TGTGCCAGCAGCCCCAGCCTAGCGGAAGATACGCAGTATTTT
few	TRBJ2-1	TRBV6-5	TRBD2	CASISSGGSNEQFF	TGTGCCAGCATTTCTAGCGGGGGGTCCAATGAGCAGTTCTTC
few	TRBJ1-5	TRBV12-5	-	CASGLDLQPQHF	TGTGCTAGTGGTTTGGATTTGCAACCCCAGCATTTT
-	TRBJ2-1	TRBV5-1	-	CASFRDNYNEQFF	TGCGCCAGCTTCCGGGACAACTACAATGAGCAGTTCTTC
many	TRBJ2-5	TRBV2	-	CASIGVGETQYF	TGTGCCAGCATAGGAGTGGGGGAGACCCAGTACTTC
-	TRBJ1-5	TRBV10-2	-	CASRGRQENQPQHF	TGCGCCAGCCGCGGCAGACAGGAGAATCAGCCCCAGCATTTT
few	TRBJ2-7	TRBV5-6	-	CASSQQGRYEQYF	TGTGCCAGCAGTCAACAGGGTCGCTACGAGCAGTACTTC
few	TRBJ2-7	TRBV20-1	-	CSARVGSSYEQYF	TGCAGTGCTAGAGTAGGTTCCTCCTACGAGCAGTACTTC
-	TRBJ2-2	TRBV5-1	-	CASSPGPRTGELFF	TGCGCCAGCAGCCCGGGACCGAGGACCGGGGAGCTGTTTTTT
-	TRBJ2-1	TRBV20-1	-	CSAREDRNEQFF	TGCAGTGCTAGGGAGGACCGCAATGAGCAGTTCTTC
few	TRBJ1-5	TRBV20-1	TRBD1	CSARGQYSNQPQHF	TGCAGTGCTAGGGGACAGTATAGCAATCAGCCCCAGCATTTT
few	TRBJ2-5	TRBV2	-	CASSGTTGVLAETQYF	TGTGCCAGCAGTGGAACGACAGGAGTCCTTGCTGAGACCCAGTACTTC
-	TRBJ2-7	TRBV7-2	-	CASSLDPDAAYEQYF	TGTGCCAGCAGCTTAGACCCCGATGCCGCCTACGAGCAGTACTTC